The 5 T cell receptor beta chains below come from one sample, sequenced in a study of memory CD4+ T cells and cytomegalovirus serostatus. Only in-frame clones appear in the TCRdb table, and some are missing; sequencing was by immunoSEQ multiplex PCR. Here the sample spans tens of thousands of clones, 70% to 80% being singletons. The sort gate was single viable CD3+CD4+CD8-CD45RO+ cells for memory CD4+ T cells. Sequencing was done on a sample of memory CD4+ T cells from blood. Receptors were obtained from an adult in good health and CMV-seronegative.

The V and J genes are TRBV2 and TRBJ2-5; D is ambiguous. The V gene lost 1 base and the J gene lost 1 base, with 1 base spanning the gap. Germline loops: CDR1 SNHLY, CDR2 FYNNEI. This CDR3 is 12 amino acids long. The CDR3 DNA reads TGTGCCAGCAGTGAAGGCCAAGAGACCCAGTACTTC. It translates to CASSEGQETQYF.

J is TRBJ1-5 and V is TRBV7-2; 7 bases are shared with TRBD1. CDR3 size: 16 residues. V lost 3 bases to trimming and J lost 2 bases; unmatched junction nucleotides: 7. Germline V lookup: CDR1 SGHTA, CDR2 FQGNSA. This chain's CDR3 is CASSFEGQLGNQPQHF. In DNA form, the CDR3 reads TGTGCCAGCAGCTTTGAGGGACAGTTGGGCAATCAGCCCCAGCATTTT. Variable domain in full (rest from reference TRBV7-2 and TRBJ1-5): GAGVSQSPSNKVTEKGKDVELRCDPISGHTALYWYRQSLGQGLEFLIYFQGNSAPDKSGLPSDRFSAERTGGSVSTLTIQRTQQEDSAVYLCASSFEGQLGNQPQHFGDGTRLSIL.

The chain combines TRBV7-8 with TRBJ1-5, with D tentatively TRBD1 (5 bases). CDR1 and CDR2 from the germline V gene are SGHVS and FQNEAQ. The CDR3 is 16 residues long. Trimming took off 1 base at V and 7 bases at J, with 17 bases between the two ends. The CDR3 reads CASSLGRTPGRQPQHF. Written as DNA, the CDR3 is TGTGCCAGCAGCTTAGGGCGGACCCCAGGGAGGCAGCCCCAGCATTTT.

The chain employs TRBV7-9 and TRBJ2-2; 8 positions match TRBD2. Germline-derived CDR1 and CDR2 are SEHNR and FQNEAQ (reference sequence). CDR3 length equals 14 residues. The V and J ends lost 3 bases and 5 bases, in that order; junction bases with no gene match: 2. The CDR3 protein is CASSLIAGTGELFF. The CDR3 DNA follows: TGTGCCAGCAGCTTGATAGCGGGAACCGGGGAGCTGTTTTTT.

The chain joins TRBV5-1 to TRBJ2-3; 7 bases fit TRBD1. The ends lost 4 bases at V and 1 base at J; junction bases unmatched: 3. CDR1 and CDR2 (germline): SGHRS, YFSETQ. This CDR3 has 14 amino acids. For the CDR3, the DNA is TGCGCCAGCAGCGATACAGGGGGCACAGATACGCAGTATTTT. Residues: CASSDTGGTDTQYF.